The clone carrying this TCR beta chain was seen a single time. This entry is derived from a study of shared clonotypes between healthy human individuals. The V and J ends lost 0 bases and 2 bases respectively, with 11 bases between them. The germline gives CDR1 GTSNPN, CDR2 SVGIG (reference sequence). This CDR3 is built from 15 residues. Here immunoSEQ multiplex PCR was the method, and the copy in TCRdb shows in-frame clones only, minus some. The data show some 2 million clones, about 95% seen once. The chain is built from TRBV30 and TRBJ1-3, with unresolved D. The sample was naive CD4+ T cells sorted from blood. The subset was: CD45RA+ positively selected. The origin of this receptor is a man aged 18 to 29 in good health. CDR3 in DNA: TGTGCCTGGAGTGTAACGCGCGGACCTGGAAACACCATATATTTT. Its protein is CAWSVTRGPGNTIYF.